These 23 T cell receptor beta chains were all obtained from the same sample, sequenced in a study of shared clonotypes between healthy human individuals. Some clones are missing from TCRdb's copy, which holds only in-frame ones; the method was immunoSEQ multiplex PCR. Here the sample spans hundreds of thousands of clones, roughly 96% being singletons. Positively selected for CCR7, the CD45RO-negative cells used as naive CD8 cells excluded terminally differentiated effector memory CD45RA+ cells. The source material was naive CD8+ T cells sorted from blood. The receptors shown here come from a woman in her 30s in good health.

The J gene is TRBJ2-3, the V gene TRBV7-9; 7 bases map to TRBD2. The V gene end was trimmed by 5 bases and the J gene end by 2 bases; junction bases not matched to a gene: 13. The germline CDR1 and CDR2 sequences are SEHNR and FQNEAQ (reference sequence). The CDR3 length is 17 residues. The CDR3 DNA reads TGTGCCAGCAGCAAATTGTGGTCTAGCGGACTCACAGATACGCAGTATTTT. It specifies CASSKLWSSGLTDTQYF. Full variable domain (remainder filled in from reference TRBV7-9 and TRBJ2-3): DTGVSQNPRHKITKRGQNVTFRCDPISEHNRLYWYRQTLGQGPEFLTYFQNEAQLEKSRLLSDRFSAERPKGSFSTLEIQRTEQGDSAMYLCASSKLWSSGLTDTQYFGPGTRLTVL.

V is TRBV2 and J is TRBJ1-5, with D maybe TRBD1 (6 bases). Germline V gives CDR1 SNHLY, CDR2 FYNNEI. With 3 bases removed from V and 0 bases from J, the gap between germline ends came to 9 bases. This CDR3 has 15 amino acids. CDR3 sequence: CASSDGTISNQPQHF. The CDR3 region has the DNA TGTGCCAGCAGTGATGGGACAATTAGCAATCAGCCCCAGCATTTT.

The chain has TRBV7-8 and TRBJ2-1; TRBD2 matches at 14 bases. With V trimmed by 8 bases and J by 7 bases, 7 bases remained unmatched. The germline gives CDR1 SGHVS, CDR2 FQNEAQ. The CDR3 loop spans 15 amino acids. CDR3 DNA: TGTGCCAGCCGGGGGACTAGCGGGAGAGGTAATGAGCAGTTCTTC. Translated: CASRGTSGRGNEQFF.

The chain combines TRBV9 with TRBJ1-6, with 9 bases that match TRBD1. V lost 0 bases and J lost 10; bases outside the gene matches: 2. CDR1 and CDR2 from the germline V gene are SGDLS and YYNGEE. This CDR3 is built from 14 residues. This chain's CDR3 is CASSVETGGSPLHF. The CDR3 DNA reads TGTGCCAGCAGCGTAGAGACAGGGGGATCACCCCTCCACTTT. The full variable domain, with the rest looked up from reference TRBV9 and TRBJ1-6, is DSGVTQTPKHLITATGQRVTLRCSPRSGDLSVYWYQQSLDQGLQFLIQYYNGEERAKGNILERFSAQQFPDLHSELNLSSLELGDSALYFCASSVETGGSPLHFGNGTRLTVT.

This sequence joins TRBV13 and TRBJ2-1, with D uncertain. Germline V gene lookup returns CDR1 PRHDT and CDR2 FYEKMQ (reference sequence). Trimming left V 0 bases short and J 6 bases short, with 3 bases between. The CDR3 sequence is 12 residues long. The CDR3: CASSLGANEQFF. The CDR3 DNA follows: TGTGCCAGCAGCTTAGGAGCCAATGAGCAGTTCTTC.

The chain has TRBV5-4 and TRBJ2-1, with D perhaps TRBD1 (5 bases). CDR3 length equals 11 residues. Germline CDR1 is SGHNT and CDR2 is YYREEE (reference sequence). The V gene lost 0 bases and the J gene lost 13 bases, with 8 bases spanning the gap. Written as DNA, the CDR3 is TGTGCCAGCAGCTTGGGCAGGGTCCAGTTCTTC. It codes for CASSLGRVQFF.

The chain is built from TRBV6-4 and TRBJ2-4, with no clear D. Trimming cost V 2 bases and J 15 bases, with 8 bases left between them. CDR3 length: 10 residues. The germline gives CDR1 MRHNA, CDR2 SNTAGT. The CDR3 coding sequence is TGTGCCAGCAGTGACAAACATATGTACTTC. This encodes CASSDKHMYF.

This clone has only one observation. J is TRBJ1-1 and V is TRBV10-1, with D possibly TRBD1 on 5 matching bases. Germline loops: CDR1 WNHNN, CDR2 SYGVQD (reference sequence). V dropped 1 base and J dropped 0 bases, with 9 bases sitting between them. The CDR3 runs to 15 residues. The CDR3 loop reads CASSEFRTLNTEAFF. DNA of the CDR3: TGCGCCAGCAGTGAGTTCAGGACACTGAACACTGAAGCTTTCTTT.

The CDR3 here is CASSLTAGGWYGYTF. The CDR3 DNA reads as TGTGCCAGCAGCTTGACGGCAGGGGGCTGGTATGGCTACACCTTC. V is TRBV5-6 and J is TRBJ1-2; 8 bases align to TRBD1. From germline, CDR1 is SGHDT and CDR2 YYEEEE. The junction had 7 bases not matched to a gene; V was cut back by 1 base and J by 5 bases. The CDR3 is made up of 15 amino acids.

The chain joins TRBV25-1 to TRBJ2-7; 7 nucleotides agree with TRBD2. This CDR3 comprises 14 residues. The junction had 4 bases not matched to a gene; V was cut back by 5 bases and J by 0 bases. CDR1 is MGHDK and CDR2 is SYGVNS in the germline V gene. CDR3 sequence: CASSSGVSSYEQYF. The CDR3 coding sequence is TGTGCCAGCAGTAGCGGGGTGAGCTCCTACGAGCAGTACTTC.

In DNA, the CDR3 is TGTGCCAGCAGCTCAGGGAACACTGAAGCTTTCTTT. Amino acid sequence: CASSSGNTEAFF. The chain recombines TRBV5-4 with TRBJ1-1; no reliable D call. The germline gives CDR1 SGHNT, CDR2 YYREEE (reference sequence). The CDR3 is made up of 12 amino acids. V was pared by 3 bases and J by 1 base, with 4 bases between.

V usage is TRBV5-1 and J usage is TRBJ1-3; D gene uncertain. Germline V lookup: CDR1 SGHRS, CDR2 YFSETQ. Trimming stripped 4 bases from V and 0 bases from J, with 14 bases between. The CDR3 has 16 amino acids. The CDR3 bases are TGCGCCAGCAGCGGGGATACGAGTACCTCTGGAAACACCATATATTTT. Amino acids: CASSGDTSTSGNTIYF.

This chain uses TRBV30 with TRBJ1-2; D may be TRBD1 (5 bases). This CDR3 is 12 amino acids long. Per germline, CDR1 GTSNPN and CDR2 SVGIG (reference sequence). The V end was cut by 7 bases, the J end by 8 bases, with 17 bases between. CDR3 nucleotide sequence: TGTGCCTTCCAGCCAGGGAATGGAGGCTACACCTTC. Translating it yields CAFQPGNGGYTF. The variable domain in full, with the rest retrieved from reference TRBV30 and TRBJ1-2, is SQTIHQWPATLVQPVGSPLSLECTVEGTSNPNLYWYRQAAGRGLQLLFYSVGIGQISSEVPQNLSASRPQDRQFILSSKKLLLSDSGFYLCAFQPGNGGYTFGSGTRLTVV.

J is TRBJ1-1 and V is TRBV10-3; possible D gene TRBD1, 5 bases. The germline CDR1 and CDR2 sequences are ENHRY and SYGVKD. CDR3 length equals 15 residues. Trimming removed 3 bases from V and 1 base from J, with 12 bases in between. CDR3 sequence: CAISDIDRGNTEAFF. CDR3 bases: TGTGCCATCAGTGATATAGATAGGGGGAACACTGAAGCTTTCTTT.

The gene calls are TRBV7-8 and TRBJ2-5, with 9 nucleotides matching TRBD2. The V gene end was trimmed by 4 bases and the J gene end by 1 base; junction bases not matched to a gene: 13. Germline V gene lookup returns CDR1 SGHVS and CDR2 FQNEAQ. The CDR3 length is 18 residues. The CDR3, as DNA: TGTGCCAGCAGCTCCTGGGTCGCGGGAGGGATGGTCCAAGAGACCCAGTACTTC. Its translation is CASSSWVAGGMVQETQYF.

This chain uses TRBV5-1 with TRBJ2-7, with D tentatively TRBD1 (5 bases). Trimming left V 6 bases short and J 0 bases short, with 13 bases between. The CDR3 covers 14 residues. The germline V gene encodes CDR1 SGHRS and CDR2 YFSETQ. CDR3 sequence reads: CASKTGLSSYEQYF. The CDR3 DNA reads as TGCGCCAGCAAAACAGGCCTCAGCTCCTACGAGCAGTACTTC.

This rearrangement joins TRBV5-6 to TRBJ1-2; the match to TRBD1 covers 9 bases. This CDR3 has 12 residues. The V and J ends lost 2 bases and 9 bases, in that order; junction bases with no gene match: 2. Per germline, CDR1 SGHDT and CDR2 YYEEEE. The CDR3 region is CASSFGQGSYTF. Written as DNA, the CDR3 is TGTGCCAGCAGCTTTGGACAGGGGAGCTACACCTTC. Looking up the rest from reference TRBV5-6 and TRBJ1-2 gives the full variable domain: DAGVTQSPTHLIKTRGQQVTLRCSPKSGHDTVSWYQQALGQGPQFIFQYYEEEERQRGNFPDRFSGHQFPNYSSELNVNALLLGDSALYLCASSFGQGSYTFGSGTRLTVV.

V and J are TRBV5-1 and TRBJ2-3; 8 nucleotides align to TRBD2. The CDR3 is 18 amino acids. V shed 0 bases, J shed 2 bases, and the junction held 11 bases outside the gene matches. CDR1 SGHRS and CDR2 YFSETQ come from the germline V gene. CDR3 residues: CASSLALVAGGITDTQYF. The CDR3 DNA reads TGCGCCAGCAGCTTGGCGTTGGTGGCGGGAGGCATCACAGATACGCAGTATTTT.

The J gene is TRBJ1-1, the V gene TRBV27; maybe TRBD1 (5 bases). Trimming removed 7 bases at V and 0 bases at J, with 9 bases between. The CDR3 length is 13 residues. From germline, CDR1 is MNHEY and CDR2 SMNVEV (reference sequence). Here the CDR3 DNA reads TGTGCCAGCACCGAAGGGGTGAACACTGAAGCTTTCTTT. Amino acid sequence: CASTEGVNTEAFF.

The J gene is TRBJ1-5, the V gene TRBV19; the D gene is possibly TRBD1 (5 bases). Trimming removed 6 bases from V and 3 bases from J, with 18 bases in between. The V gene's germline CDR1 is LNHDA and CDR2 SQIVND (reference sequence). This CDR3 has 16 residues. The CDR3 DNA sequence: TGTGCCAGTAGGGAGAGAGGGACCGACGACAATCAGCCCCAGCATTTT. Its translation is CASRERGTDDNQPQHF.

The CDR3, as DNA: TGTGCCAGCAGCTTAGAGGGACCGACCTACGAGCAGTACTTC. It is translated as CASSLEGPTYEQYF. The chain uses TRBV7-6 and TRBJ2-7, with D tentatively TRBD1 or TRBD2 (5 bases each). V was cut by 1 base and J by 2 bases, with 9 bases left in between. In germline, CDR1 is SGHVS, CDR2 FNYEAQ. CDR3 size: 14 residues.

The V and J genes are TRBV9 and TRBJ1-4; D might be TRBD1 (5 bases). The germline V gene has CDR1 SGDLS and CDR2 YYNGEE. The CDR3 has 15 residues. The germline V and J ends were trimmed by 2 bases and 8 bases, with 16 bases remaining between them. The DNA for the CDR3 is TGTGCCAGCAGCGTCGTCCCAGGGACGGAAGAAAAACTGTTTTTT. Amino acid sequence: CASSVVPGTEEKLFF.

This chain connects TRBV5-4 to TRBJ2-7; 10 nucleotides match TRBD1. The CDR3 has 14 amino acids. V lost 3 bases to trimming and J lost 2 bases; unmatched junction nucleotides: 2. Per germline, CDR1 SGHNT and CDR2 YYREEE (reference sequence). The CDR3 reads CASSWTGGTYEQYF. In DNA, the CDR3 is TGTGCCAGCAGCTGGACAGGGGGTACCTACGAGCAGTACTTC. Full variable domain (missing parts from reference TRBV5-4 and TRBJ2-7): ETGVTQSPTHLIKTRGQQVTLRCSSQSGHNTVSWYQQALGQGPQFIFQYYREEENGRGNFPPRFSGLQFPNYSSELNVNALELDDSALYLCASSWTGGTYEQYFGPGTRLTVT.